This T cell receptor (beta chain) was documented in a study of type 1 regulatory T cells. In TCRdb, the reads were re-called with MiXCR into one record per CDR3 protein. Among 13,000 to 15,000 distinct CDR3 sequences listed, roughly an eighth were seen once. This CDR3 contains 12 residues. The V gene lost 5 bases and the J gene lost 9 bases, with 12 bases spanning the gap. In germline, CDR1 is SGHTA, CDR2 FQGNSA. In its sample, this clonotype ranks as large. Its target is not known. Specimen: cultured T cells, either the whole culture or a sorted T cell fraction (not recorded which). The source of this sequence is a human donor in good health. This rearrangement joins TRBV7-2 to TRBJ2-3; D uncertain. CDR3 sequence: CASSRPHGTQYF. The CDR3 DNA follows: TGTGCCAGCAGCAGACCCCACGGCACGCAGTATTTT. Together with reference TRBV7-2 and TRBJ2-3, the CDR3 gives the full variable domain: GAGVSQSPSNKVTEKGKDVELRCDPISGHTALYWYRQSLGQGLEFLIYFQGNSAPDKSGLPSDRFSAERTGGSVSTLTIQRTQQEDSAVYLCASSRPHGTQYFGPGTRLTVL.